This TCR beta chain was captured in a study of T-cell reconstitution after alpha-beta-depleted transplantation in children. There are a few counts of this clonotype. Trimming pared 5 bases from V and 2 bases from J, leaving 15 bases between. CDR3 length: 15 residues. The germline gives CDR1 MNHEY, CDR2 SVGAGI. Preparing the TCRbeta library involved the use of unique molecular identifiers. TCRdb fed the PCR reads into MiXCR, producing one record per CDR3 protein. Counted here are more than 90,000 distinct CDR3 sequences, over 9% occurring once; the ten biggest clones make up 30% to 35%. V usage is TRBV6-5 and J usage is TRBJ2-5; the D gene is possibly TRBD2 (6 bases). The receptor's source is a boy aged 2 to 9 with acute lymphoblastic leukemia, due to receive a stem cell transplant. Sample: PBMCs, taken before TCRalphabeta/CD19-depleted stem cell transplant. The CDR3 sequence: CASSNFASVQETQYF. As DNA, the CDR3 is TGTGCCAGCAGTAACTTTGCTAGCGTTCAAGAGACCCAGTACTTC.